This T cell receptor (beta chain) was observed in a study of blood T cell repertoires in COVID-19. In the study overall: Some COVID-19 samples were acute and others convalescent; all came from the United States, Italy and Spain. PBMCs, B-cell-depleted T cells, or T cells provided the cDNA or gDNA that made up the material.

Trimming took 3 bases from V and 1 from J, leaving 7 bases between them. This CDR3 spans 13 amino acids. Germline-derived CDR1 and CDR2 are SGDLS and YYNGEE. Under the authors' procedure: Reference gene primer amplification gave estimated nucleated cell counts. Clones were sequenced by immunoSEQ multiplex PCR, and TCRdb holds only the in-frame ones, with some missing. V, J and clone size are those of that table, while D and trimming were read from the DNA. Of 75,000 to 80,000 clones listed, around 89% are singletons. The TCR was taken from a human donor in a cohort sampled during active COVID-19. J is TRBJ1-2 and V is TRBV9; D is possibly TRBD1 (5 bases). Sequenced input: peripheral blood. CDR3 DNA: TGTGCCAGCAGCGAACAGGATAACTATGGCTACACCTTC. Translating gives CASSEQDNYGYTF.